The 2 T cell receptor beta chains reported below all come from one sample, sequenced in a study of T cells in localized non-small cell lung cancer. Repertoires were generated with immunoSEQ multiplex PCR, while TCRdb's copy carries only in-frame clones and drops some. The sample holds around 2,000 clones; over 20% are singletons and the top ten take approximately 7.5%. The specimen was normal lung tissue next to the tumor, collected before any cancer treatment. These receptors were obtained from a woman aged 35-75 years with stage I lung adenocarcinoma.

The table lists this clone with a few counts. The junction shows a germline mismatch at one end, possibly a read error. The genes are TRBV6-8 and TRBJ1-1; 7 nucleotides line up with TRBD1. The CDR3 is made up of 13 amino acids. The germline V gene encodes CDR1 MNHGY and CDR2 SAAAGT. The CDR3 sequence is CASTYRGGTEAFF. The CDR3 bases are TGTGCCAGCACTTACAGGGGTGGCACTGAAGCTTTCTTT.

This chain joins TRBV23-1 and TRBJ1-1; D unclear. TRBV23-1 is assigned to the ORF class and has an uncertain function. Trimming cost V 6 bases and J 1 base, with 9 bases left between them. This CDR3 has 13 amino acids. Here the CDR3 reads CASSLTKNTEAFF. The CDR3 DNA follows: TGCGCCAGCAGCTTGACCAAGAACACTGAAGCTTTCTTT.